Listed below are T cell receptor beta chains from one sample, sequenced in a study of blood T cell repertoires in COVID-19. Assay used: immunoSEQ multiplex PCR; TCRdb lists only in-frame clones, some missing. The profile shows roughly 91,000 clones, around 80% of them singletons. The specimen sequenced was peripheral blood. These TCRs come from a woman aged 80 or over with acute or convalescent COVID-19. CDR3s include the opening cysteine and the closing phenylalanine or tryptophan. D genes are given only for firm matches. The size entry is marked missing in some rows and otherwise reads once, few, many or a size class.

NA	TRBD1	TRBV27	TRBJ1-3	CASSQDRGNTIYF	TGTGCCAGCAGCCAGGACAGGGGGAACACCATATATTTT
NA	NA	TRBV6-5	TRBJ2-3	CASSPRVPLDTQYF	TGTGCCAGCAGTCCACGGGTCCCCCTGGATACGCAGTATTTT
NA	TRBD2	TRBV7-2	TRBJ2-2	CASSDRAGWTGELFF	TGTGCCAGCAGCGACCGAGCGGGATGGACCGGGGAGCTGTTTTTT
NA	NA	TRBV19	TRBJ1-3	CASGYQARSGNTIYF	TGTGCCAGTGGCTACCAGGCGCGCTCTGGAAACACCATATATTTT
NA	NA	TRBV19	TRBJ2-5	CASRRGQETQYF	TGTGCCAGTAGGAGAGGCCAAGAGACCCAGTACTTC
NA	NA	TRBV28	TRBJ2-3	CASSGRQPSPDTQYF	TGTGCCAGCAGCGGGAGACAGCCTAGCCCAGATACGCAGTATTTT
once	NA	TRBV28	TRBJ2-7	CASSLVSVTYEQYF	TGTGCCAGCAGTCTTGTTTCGGTGACCTACGAGCAGTACTTC
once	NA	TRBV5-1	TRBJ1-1	CASSFTGTGAEAFF	TGCGCCAGCAGCTTTACCGGGACGGGGGCTGAAGCTTTCTTT
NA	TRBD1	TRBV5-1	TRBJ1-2	CASSIDRVGYTF	TGCGCCAGCAGCATTGACAGGGTCGGCTACACCTTC
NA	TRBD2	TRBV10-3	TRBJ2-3	CAISEGSSGRRDTQYF	TGTGCCATCAGCGAGGGAAGCAGCGGGAGGCGAGATACGCAGTATTTT
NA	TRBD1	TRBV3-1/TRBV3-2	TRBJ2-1	CASSRPGQGLHNEQFF	TGTGCCAGCAGCCGCCCGGGACAGGGGCTACACAATGAGCAGTTCTTC
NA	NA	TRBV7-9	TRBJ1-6	CASSSQSGERSPLHF	TGTGCCAGCAGCTCCCAGTCCGGGGAACGGTCACCCCTCCACTTT
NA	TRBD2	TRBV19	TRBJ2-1	CASSTSGSWAYNEQFF	TGTGCCAGTAGTACTAGCGGGAGCTGGGCTTACAATGAGCAGTTCTTC
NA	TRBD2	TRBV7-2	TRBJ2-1	CASSLIAGGNNEQFF	TGTGCCAGCAGCTTAATCGCGGGAGGAAACAATGAGCAGTTCTTC
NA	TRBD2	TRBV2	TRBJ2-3	CASSSQLRTSGSIDTQYF	TGTGCCTCCAGCAGTCAACTTAGGACTAGCGGGAGTATCGATACGCAGTATTTT
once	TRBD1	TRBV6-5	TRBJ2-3	CASSYGQGVTDTQYF	TGTGCCAGCAGTTACGGCCAGGGGGTCACAGATACGCAGTATTTT
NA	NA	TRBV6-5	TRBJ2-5	CASSPERETQYF	TGTGCCAGCAGTCCCGAGCGGGAGACCCAGTACTTC